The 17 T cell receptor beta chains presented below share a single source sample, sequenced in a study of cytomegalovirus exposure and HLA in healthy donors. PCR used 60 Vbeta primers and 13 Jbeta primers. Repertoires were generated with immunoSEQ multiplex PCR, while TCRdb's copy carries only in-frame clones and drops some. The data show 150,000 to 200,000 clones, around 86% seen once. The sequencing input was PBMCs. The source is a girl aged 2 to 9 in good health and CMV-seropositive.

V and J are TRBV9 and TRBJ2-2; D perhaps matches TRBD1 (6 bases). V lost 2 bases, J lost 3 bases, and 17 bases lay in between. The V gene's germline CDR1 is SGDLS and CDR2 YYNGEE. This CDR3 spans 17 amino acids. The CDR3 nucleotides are TGTGCCAGCAGCGTGGCGTTAACAGGGAAGGACACCGGGGAGCTGTTTTTT. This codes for CASSVALTGKDTGELFF.

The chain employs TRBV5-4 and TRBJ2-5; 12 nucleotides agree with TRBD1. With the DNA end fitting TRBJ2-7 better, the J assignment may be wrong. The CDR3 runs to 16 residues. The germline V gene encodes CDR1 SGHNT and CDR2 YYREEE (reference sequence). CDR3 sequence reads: CASSLWAGTGGVEQYF. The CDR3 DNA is TGTGCCAGCAGCTTGTGGGCCGGGACAGGGGGCGTCGAGCAGTACTTC.

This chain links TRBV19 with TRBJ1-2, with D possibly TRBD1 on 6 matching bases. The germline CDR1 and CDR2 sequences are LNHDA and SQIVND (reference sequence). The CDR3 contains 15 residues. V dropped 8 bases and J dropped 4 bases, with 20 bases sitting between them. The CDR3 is CASAITDLGGYGYTF. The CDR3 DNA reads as TGTGCCAGTGCCATAACGGACTTAGGGGGCTATGGCTACACCTTC. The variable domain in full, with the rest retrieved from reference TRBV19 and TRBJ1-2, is DGGITQSPKYLFRKEGQNVTLSCEQNLNHDAMYWYRQDPGQGLRLIYYSQIVNDFQKGDIAEGYSVSREKKESFPLTVTSAQKNPTAFYLCASAITDLGGYGYTFGSGTRLTVV.

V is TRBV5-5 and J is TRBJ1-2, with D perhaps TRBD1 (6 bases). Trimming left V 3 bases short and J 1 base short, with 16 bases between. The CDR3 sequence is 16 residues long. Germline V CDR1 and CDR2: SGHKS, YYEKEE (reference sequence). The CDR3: CASSSRPGQRNYGYTF. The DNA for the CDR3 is TGTGCCAGCAGCTCAAGGCCGGGACAACGTAACTATGGCTACACCTTC.

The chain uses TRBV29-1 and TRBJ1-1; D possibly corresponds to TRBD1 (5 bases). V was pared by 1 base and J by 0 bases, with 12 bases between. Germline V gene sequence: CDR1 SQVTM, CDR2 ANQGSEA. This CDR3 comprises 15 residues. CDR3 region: CSVEVQGRMNTEAFF. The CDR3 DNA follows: TGCAGCGTTGAAGTTCAGGGCCGAATGAACACTGAAGCTTTCTTT.

CDR3 amino acids: CASSSTGEEVTDTQYF. In DNA form, the CDR3 reads TGTGCCAGCAGTTCGACAGGGGAGGAAGTCACAGATACGCAGTATTTT. The chain carries TRBV2 and TRBJ2-3, with 8 bases that match TRBD1. Germline CDR1 SNHLY, CDR2 FYNNEI. Trimming took 5 bases from V and 2 from J; bases not matched to a gene: 9. CDR3 length: 16 residues.

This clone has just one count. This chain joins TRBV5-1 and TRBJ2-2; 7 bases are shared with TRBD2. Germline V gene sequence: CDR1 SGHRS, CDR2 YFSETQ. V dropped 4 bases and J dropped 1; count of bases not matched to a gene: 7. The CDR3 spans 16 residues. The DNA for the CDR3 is TGCGCCAGCAGCAGGACTAGAAGGATGAACACCGGGGAGCTGTTTTTT. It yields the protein CASSRTRRMNTGELFF. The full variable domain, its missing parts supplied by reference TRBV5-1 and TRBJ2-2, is KAGVTQTPRYLIKTRGQQVTLSCSPISGHRSVSWYQQTPGQGLQFLFEYFSETQRNKGNFPGRFSGRQFSNSRSEMNVSTLELGDSALYLCASSRTRRMNTGELFFGEGSRLTVL.

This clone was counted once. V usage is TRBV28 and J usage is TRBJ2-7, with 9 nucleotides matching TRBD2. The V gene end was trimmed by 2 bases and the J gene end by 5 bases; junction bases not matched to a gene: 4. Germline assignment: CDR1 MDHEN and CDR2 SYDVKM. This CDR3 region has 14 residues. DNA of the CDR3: TGTGCCAGCAGTTTAATCGCTAGCGGGAACGAGCAGTACTTC. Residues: CASSLIASGNEQYF. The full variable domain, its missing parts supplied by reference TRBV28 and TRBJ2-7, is DVKVTQSSRYLVKRTGEKVFLECVQDMDHENMFWYRQDPGLGLRLIYFSYDVKMKEKGDIPEGYSVSREKKERFSLILESASTNQTSMYLCASSLIASGNEQYFGPGTRLTVT.

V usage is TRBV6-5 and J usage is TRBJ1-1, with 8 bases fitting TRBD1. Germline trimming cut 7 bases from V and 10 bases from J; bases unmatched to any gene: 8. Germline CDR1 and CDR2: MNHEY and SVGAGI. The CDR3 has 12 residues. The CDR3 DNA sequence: TGTGCCAGCACGACAGGGGTGGGGGGAGCTTTCTTT. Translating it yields CASTTGVGGAFF.

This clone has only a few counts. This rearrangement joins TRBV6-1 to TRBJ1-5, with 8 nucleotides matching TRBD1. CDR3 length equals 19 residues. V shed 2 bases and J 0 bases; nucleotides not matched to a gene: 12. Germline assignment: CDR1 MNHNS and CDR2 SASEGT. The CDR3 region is CASSEIQGALAYSNQPQHF. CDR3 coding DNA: TGTGCCAGCAGTGAAATCCAGGGGGCCCTTGCTTATAGCAATCAGCCCCAGCATTTT.

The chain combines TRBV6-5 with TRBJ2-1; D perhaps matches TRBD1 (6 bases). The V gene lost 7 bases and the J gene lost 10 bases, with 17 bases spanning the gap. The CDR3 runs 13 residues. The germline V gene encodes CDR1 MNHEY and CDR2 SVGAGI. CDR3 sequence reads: CASKPWGRGEQFF. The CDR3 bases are TGTGCCAGCAAGCCCTGGGGGCGTGGAGAGCAGTTCTTC.

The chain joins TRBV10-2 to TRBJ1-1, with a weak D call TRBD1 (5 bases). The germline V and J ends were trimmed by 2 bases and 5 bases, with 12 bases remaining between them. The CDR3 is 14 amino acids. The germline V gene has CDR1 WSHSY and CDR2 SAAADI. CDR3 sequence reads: CASSEGGSWTEAFF. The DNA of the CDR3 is TGCGCCAGCAGTGAGGGGGGGAGCTGGACTGAAGCTTTCTTT.

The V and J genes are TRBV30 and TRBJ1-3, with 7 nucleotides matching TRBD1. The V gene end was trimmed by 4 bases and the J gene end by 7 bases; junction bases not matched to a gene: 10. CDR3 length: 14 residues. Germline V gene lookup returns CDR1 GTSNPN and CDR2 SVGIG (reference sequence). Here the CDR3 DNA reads TGTGCCTGGACGGGACAGTCTTCGGCGAACACCATATATTTT. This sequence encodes CAWTGQSSANTIYF.

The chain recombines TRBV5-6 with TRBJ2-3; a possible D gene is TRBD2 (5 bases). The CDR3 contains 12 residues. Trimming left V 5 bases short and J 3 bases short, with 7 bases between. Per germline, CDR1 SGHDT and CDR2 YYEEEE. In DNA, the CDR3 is TGTGCCAGCAGAAGGGAGACAGATACGCAGTATTTT. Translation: CASRRETDTQYF.

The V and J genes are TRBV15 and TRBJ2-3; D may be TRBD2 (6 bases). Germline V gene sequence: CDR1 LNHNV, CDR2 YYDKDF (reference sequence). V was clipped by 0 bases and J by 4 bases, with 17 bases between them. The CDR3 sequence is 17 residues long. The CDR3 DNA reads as TGTGCCACCAGCAGAGATCCCCCGGGAGTGGGGGCAGATACGCAGTATTTT. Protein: CATSRDPPGVGADTQYF.

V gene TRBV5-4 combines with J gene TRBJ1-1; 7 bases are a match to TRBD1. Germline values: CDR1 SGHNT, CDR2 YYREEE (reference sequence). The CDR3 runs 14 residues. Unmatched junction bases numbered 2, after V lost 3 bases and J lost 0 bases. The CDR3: CASSSGQVNTEAFF. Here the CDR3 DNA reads TGTGCCAGCAGCTCCGGACAGGTGAACACTGAAGCTTTCTTT.

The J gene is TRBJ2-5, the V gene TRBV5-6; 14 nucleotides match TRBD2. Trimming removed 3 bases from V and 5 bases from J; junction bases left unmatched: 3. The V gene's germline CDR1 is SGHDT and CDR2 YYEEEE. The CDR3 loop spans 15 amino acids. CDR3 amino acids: CASSSTSGRAETQYF. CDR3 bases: TGTGCCAGCAGCTCGACTAGCGGGAGGGCGGAGACCCAGTACTTC.